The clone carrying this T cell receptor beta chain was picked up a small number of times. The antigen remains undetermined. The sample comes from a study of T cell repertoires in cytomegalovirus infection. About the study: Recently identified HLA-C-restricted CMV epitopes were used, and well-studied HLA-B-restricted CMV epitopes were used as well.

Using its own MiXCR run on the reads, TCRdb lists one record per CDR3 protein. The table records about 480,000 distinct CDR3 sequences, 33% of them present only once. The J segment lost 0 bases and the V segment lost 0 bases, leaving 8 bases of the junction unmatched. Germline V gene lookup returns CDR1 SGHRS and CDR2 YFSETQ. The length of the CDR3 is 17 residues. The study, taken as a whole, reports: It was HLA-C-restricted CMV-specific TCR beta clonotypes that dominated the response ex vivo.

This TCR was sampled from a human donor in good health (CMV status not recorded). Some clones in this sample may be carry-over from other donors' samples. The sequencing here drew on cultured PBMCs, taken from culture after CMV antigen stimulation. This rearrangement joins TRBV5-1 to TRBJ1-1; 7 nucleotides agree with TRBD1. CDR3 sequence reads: CASSLVLTGTLNTEAFF. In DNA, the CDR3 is TGCGCCAGCAGCTTGGTCCTGACAGGGACCTTGAACACTGAAGCTTTCTTT.